This T cell receptor beta chain originates from a study of T cells after yellow fever vaccination. Points from the study as a whole: Contamination of FACS-sorted repertoires by abundant clonotypes from the bulk population could occur.

TCRdb fed the 5' RACE reads into MiXCR, producing one record per CDR3 protein. The table records some 300,000 distinct CDR3 sequences, roughly 8% of them present only once. This clonotype was picked up a small number of times. The antigen is unknown. The germline gives CDR1 SQVTM, CDR2 ANQGSEA. CDR3 length: 14 residues. Trimming cost V 3 bases and J 8 bases, with 19 bases left between them. V and J are TRBV29-1 and TRBJ1-2; D is uncertain. The source material was PBMCs, sampled approximately 47 days after the first yellow fever vaccination. This sequence originates from a man aged 18 to 29 who received the YFV17D yellow fever vaccine. As DNA, the CDR3 is TGCAGCGTTGATCCCTGGGGAGAAGCCTTGGGCTACACCTTC. It yields the protein CSVDPWGEALGYTF.